This T cell receptor beta chain was sequenced for a study of Ad26.COV2.S vaccination and SARS-CoV-2 variants. Study summary: The authors gave Ad26.COV2.S intramuscularly, either once or twice 56 days apart. Findings and limits, study-wide: Once vaccination had occurred, spike-specific CD8+ and CD4+ T cell responses reportedly showed substantial breadth. Placebo recipients trailed vaccine recipients in spike-specific TCR breadth.

The treatment denotes: approximately 18 received Ad26.COV2.S at low or high dose, single or two shots; about five received placebo; per-sample allocation not given. Material that was analyzed had been drawn on day 63 after the first vaccine or placebo injection. In Boston, the donor was an adult between 18-55 years of age. About this clone: Its antigen is unknown.

Germline-derived CDR1 and CDR2 are MNHNY and SVGAGI (reference sequence). The junction had 10 bases not matched to a gene; V was cut back by 6 bases and J by 8 bases. This CDR3 has 15 residues. The repertoire was sequenced with immunoSEQ multiplex PCR; TCRdb's copy has only in-frame clones and lacks some. This sample carries over 400,000 clones, roughly 91% of them seen once, and the ten largest clones take approximately 4.5%. The material was peripheral blood, obtained in a trial of Ad26.COV2.S vaccine versus placebo. The rearrangement links TRBV6-6 to TRBJ2-1, with 10 bases fitting TRBD2. This TCR came from a person between 18 and 60 years old who received the Ad26.COV2.S COVID-19 vaccine or a placebo. The CDR3 DNA follows: TGTGCCAGCAGACCCCGGACTAGCGGAGGCGATGAGCAGTTCTTC. Translation gives CASRPRTSGGDEQFF.